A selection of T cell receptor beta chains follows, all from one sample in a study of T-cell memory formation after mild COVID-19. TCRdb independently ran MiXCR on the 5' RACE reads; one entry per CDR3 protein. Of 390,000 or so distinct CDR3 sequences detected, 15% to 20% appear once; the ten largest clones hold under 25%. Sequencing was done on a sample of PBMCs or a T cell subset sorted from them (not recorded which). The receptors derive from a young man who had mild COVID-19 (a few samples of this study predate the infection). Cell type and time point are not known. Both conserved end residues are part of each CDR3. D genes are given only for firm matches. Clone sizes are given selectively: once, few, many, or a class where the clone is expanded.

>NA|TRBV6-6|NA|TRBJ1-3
TGTGCCAGCAGTTACTCGCAGAAAGTCTCTGGAAACACCATATATTTT
CASSYSQKVSGNTIYF
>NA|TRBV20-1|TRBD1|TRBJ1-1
TGCAGTGCTGTGAGGGGGCCGATGAACACTGAAGCTTTCTTT
CSAVRGPMNTEAFF
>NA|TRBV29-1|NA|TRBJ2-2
TGCAGCGTTGACTGGGGAGCCGGGGAGCTGTTTTTT
CSVDWGAGELFF
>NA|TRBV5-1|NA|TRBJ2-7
TGCGCCAGCAGGGAGTTAGGAGCCTACGAGCAGTACTTC
CASRELGAYEQYF
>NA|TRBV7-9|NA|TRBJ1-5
TGTGCCAGCAGCGCACGGGACGTCAATCAGCCCCAGCATTTT
CASSARDVNQPQHF
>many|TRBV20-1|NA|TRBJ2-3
TGCAGTGCCCCTGGGGGGGCCACAGATACGCAGTATTTT
CSAPGGATDTQYF
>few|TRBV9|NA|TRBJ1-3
TGTGCCAGCAGCGAGGGGATCGGACAGCGACGCTCTGGAAACACCATATATTTT
CASSEGIGQRRSGNTIYF
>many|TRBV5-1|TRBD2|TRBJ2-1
TGCGCCAGCAGCTCCAGACTAGCGGGGGGGTACAATGAGCAGTTCTTC
CASSSRLAGGYNEQFF
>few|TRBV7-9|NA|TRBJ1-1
TGTGCCAGCAGCGAAGCCAACACAGACTTGAACACTGAAGCTTTCTTT
CASSEANTDLNTEAFF
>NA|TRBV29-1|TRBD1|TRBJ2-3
TGCAGCGTGGGACAGGGGGCCCAACGCACAGATACGCAGTATTTT
CSVGQGAQRTDTQYF
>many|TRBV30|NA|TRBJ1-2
TGTGCCTGGAACGGGGGGCAATACTATGGCTACACCTTC
CAWNGGQYYGYTF
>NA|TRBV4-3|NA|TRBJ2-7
TGCGCCAGCAGCCAAGAACCGGGGCCTACCTACGAGCAGTACTTC
CASSQEPGPTYEQYF
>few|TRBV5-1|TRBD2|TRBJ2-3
TGCGCCAGCAGCCAACCGGGAGCGGGGGGAAACACAGATACGCAGTATTTT
CASSQPGAGGNTDTQYF
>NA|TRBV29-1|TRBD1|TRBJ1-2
TGCAGCGTGTCACAGGGGGCAAGATATGGCTACACCTTC
CSVSQGARYGYTF
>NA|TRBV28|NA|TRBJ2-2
TGTGCCAGCAGTTCACTAACCTTGGCAGCGAACACCGGGGAGCTGTTTTTT
CASSSLTLAANTGELFF
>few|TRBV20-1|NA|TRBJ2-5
TGCAGTGCTAGGACTCGCCAAGAGACCCAGTACTTC
CSARTRQETQYF
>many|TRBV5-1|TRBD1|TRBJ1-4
TGCGCCAGCAGCTTGGCCTCGACAGGGGGTGAAAAACTGTTTTTT
CASSLASTGGEKLFF
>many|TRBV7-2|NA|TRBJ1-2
TGTGCCAGCAGCCCGGAGGGGTACTATGGCTACACCTTC
CASSPEGYYGYTF
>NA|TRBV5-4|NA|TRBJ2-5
TGTGCCAGCAGCTTGGGGGGGGTCCCGACCCAGTACTTC
CASSLGGVPTQYF
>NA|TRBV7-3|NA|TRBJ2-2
TGTGCCAGCAGCCCCCACTCCAGCAACACCGGGGAGCTGTTTTTT
CASSPHSSNTGELFF
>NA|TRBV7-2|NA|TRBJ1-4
TGTGCCAGCAGCCCCGGGGGGACTGCAACTAATGAAAAACTGTTTTTT
CASSPGGTATNEKLFF
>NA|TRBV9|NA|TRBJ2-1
TGTGCCAGCAGCGTACTAGCATTACACAATGAGCAGTTCTTC
CASSVLALHNEQFF
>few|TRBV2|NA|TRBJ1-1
TGTGCCAGCAGTGAGTCCCTTCTAGCTTTCTTT
CASSESLLAFF